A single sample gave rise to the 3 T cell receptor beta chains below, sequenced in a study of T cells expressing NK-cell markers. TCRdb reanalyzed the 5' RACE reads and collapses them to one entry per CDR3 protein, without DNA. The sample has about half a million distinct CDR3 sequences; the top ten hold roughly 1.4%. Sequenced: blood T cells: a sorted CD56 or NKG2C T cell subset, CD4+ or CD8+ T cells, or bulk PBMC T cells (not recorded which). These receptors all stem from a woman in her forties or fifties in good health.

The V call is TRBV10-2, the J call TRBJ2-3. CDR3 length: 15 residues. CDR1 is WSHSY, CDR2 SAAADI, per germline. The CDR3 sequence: CASSGTAAITDTQYF.

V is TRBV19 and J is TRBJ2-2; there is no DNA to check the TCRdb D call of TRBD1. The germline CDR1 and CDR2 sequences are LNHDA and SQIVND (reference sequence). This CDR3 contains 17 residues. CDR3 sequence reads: CASSTIGQFANTGELFF.

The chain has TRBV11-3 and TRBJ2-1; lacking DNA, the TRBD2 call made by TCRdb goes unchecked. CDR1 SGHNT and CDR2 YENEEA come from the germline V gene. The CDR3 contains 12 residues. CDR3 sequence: CASSAREGEQFF.